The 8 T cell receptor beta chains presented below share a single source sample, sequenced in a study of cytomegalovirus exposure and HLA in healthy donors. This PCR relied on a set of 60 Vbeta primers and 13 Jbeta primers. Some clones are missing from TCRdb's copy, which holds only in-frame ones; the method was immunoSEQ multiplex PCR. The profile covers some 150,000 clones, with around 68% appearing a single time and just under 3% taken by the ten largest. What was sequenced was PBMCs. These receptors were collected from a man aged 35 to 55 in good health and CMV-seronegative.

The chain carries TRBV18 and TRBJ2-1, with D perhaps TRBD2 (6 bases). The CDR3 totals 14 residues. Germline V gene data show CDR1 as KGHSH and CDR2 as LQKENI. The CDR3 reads CASTGASTYNEQFF. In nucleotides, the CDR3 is TGTGCTTCAACGGGAGCGAGTACCTACAATGAGCAGTTCTTC.

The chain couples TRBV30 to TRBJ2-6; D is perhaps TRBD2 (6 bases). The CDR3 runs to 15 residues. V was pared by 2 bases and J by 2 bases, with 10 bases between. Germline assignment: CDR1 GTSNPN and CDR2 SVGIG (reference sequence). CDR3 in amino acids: CAWSKTSTGANVLTF. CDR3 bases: TGTGCCTGGAGTAAGACTAGTACTGGGGCCAACGTCCTGACTTTC.

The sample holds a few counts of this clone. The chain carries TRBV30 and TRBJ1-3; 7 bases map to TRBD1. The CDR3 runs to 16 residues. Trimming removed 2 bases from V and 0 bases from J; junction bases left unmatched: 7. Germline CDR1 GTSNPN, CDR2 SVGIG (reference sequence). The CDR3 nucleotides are TGTGCCTGGAGTCTAGGGACAGCCACCTCTGGAAACACCATATATTTT. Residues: CAWSLGTATSGNTIYF.

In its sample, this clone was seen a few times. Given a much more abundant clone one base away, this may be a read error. The CDR3 sequence is CASSLATSGRKNIQYF. DNA for the CDR3: TGTGCCAGCAGCTTAGCTACTAGCGGGAGAAAAAACATTCAGTACTTC. This chain uses TRBV7-9 with TRBJ2-7, with 11 nucleotides matching TRBD2. With the DNA end fitting TRBJ2-4 better, the J assignment may be wrong. Germline V gene sequence: CDR1 SEHNR, CDR2 FQNEAQ (reference sequence). The CDR3 consists of 16 residues.

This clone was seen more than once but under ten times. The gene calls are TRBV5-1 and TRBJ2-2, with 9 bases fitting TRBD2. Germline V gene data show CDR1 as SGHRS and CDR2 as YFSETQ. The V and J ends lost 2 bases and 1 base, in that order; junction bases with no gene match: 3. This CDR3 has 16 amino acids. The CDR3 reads CASSFLSGRNTGELFF. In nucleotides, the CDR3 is TGCGCCAGCAGCTTTCTTAGCGGGAGGAACACCGGGGAGCTGTTTTTT.

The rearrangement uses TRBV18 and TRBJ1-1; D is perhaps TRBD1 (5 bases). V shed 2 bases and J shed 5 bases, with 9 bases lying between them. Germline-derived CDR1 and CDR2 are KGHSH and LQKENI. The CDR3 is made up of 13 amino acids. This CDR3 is CASSPGAQTEAFF. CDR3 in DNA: TGTGCCAGCTCACCAGGGGCGCAAACTGAAGCTTTCTTT.

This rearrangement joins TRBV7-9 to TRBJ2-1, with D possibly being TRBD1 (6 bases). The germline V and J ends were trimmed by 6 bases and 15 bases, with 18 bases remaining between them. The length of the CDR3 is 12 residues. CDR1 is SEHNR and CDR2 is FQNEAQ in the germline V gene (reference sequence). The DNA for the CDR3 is TGTGCCAGCAGTCGGGACAATCAACAAGGGTTCTTC. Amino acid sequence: CASSRDNQQGFF.

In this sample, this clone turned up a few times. Written as DNA, the CDR3 is TGTGCCAGCAGTGCGGGGAAGTGGGGCTCCTACGAGCAGTACTTC. Residues: CASSAGKWGSYEQYF. V is TRBV2 and J is TRBJ2-7, with D possibly being TRBD2 (5 bases). The CDR3 is 15 residues long. Trimming left V 4 bases short and J 0 bases short, with 13 bases between. Germline CDR1 SNHLY, CDR2 FYNNEI.